The 13 T cell receptor beta chains below were found in one sample sequenced in a study of T-cell reconstitution after alpha-beta-depleted transplantation in children. Unique molecular identifiers were incorporated when the TCRbeta library was constructed. TCRdb passed the PCR reads through MiXCR, listing each CDR3 protein once. The profile covers 250,000 to 350,000 distinct CDR3 sequences, with over 20% appearing a single time and roughly 9.8% taken by the ten largest. The input for sequencing was PBMCs, mostly from graft donor cells, taken 180 days after TCRalphabeta/CD19-depleted stem cell transplant. These receptor sequences come from a male patient aged 10-17 years who had a stem cell transplant for acute lymphoblastic leukemia, so the T cells may come from the graft donor.

This clonotype was seen more than once but under ten times. The chain employs TRBV9 and TRBJ1-6; D is ambiguous. There are 12 residues in the CDR3. Trimming pared 4 bases from V and 7 bases from J, leaving 6 bases between. The germline V gene has CDR1 SGDLS and CDR2 YYNGEE. CDR3 residues: CASSSENSPLHF. The CDR3, as DNA: TGTGCCAGCAGCTCGGAGAATTCACCCCTCCACTTT.

J is TRBJ1-1 and V is TRBV18, with 8 bases identical to TRBD1. The V gene end was trimmed by 3 bases and the J gene end by 1 base; junction bases not matched to a gene: 4. The CDR3 loop spans 15 amino acids. The germline V gene encodes CDR1 KGHSH and CDR2 LQKENI. The CDR3 spells CASSPDRAGNTEAFF. CDR3 DNA sequence: TGTGCCAGCTCACCGGACAGGGCCGGGAACACTGAAGCTTTCTTT. Looking up the rest from reference TRBV18 and TRBJ1-1 gives the full variable domain: NAGVMQNPRHLVRRRGQEARLRCSPMKGHSHVYWYRQLPEEGLKFMVYLQKENIIDESGMPKERFSAEFPKEGPSILRIQQVVRGDSAAYFCASSPDRAGNTEAFFGQGTRLTVV.

The V call is TRBV19, the J call TRBJ2-5, with TRBD2 identical over 7 bases. Germline-derived CDR1 and CDR2 are LNHDA and SQIVND (reference sequence). CDR3 size: 15 residues. V lost 2 bases and J lost 1; bases outside the gene matches: 4. The CDR3 loop is CASSIRASGQETQYF. Written as DNA, the CDR3 is TGTGCCAGTAGTATAAGGGCTAGCGGCCAAGAGACCCAGTACTTC.

This clonotype was seen a handful of times. The chain joins TRBV2 to TRBJ2-1; D is unclear. The CDR3 covers 16 residues. V was shortened by 9 bases and J by 0 bases, with 18 bases between the two germline ends. Per germline, CDR1 SNHLY and CDR2 FYNNEI. DNA of the CDR3: TGTGCCAGTACTAATTGGCCTCACGACTCCTACAATGAGCAGTTCTTC. Translated, it gives CASTNWPHDSYNEQFF.

This clonotype showed up just a few times. The chain couples TRBV3-1 to TRBJ2-5, with 7 nucleotides matching TRBD2. Trimming at V came to 0 bases and at J to 1 base, leaving 8 bases not matched to a gene. CDR3 length equals 17 residues. Germline V gene data show CDR1 as LGHDT and CDR2 as YNNKEL (reference sequence). CDR3 sequence (DNA): TGTGCCAGCAGCCAAGATCCAGCGGGGATCCTCCAAGAGACCCAGTACTTC. Its protein is CASSQDPAGILQETQYF.

There are a few counts of this clonotype. The chain couples TRBV4-1 to TRBJ1-6; D is unresolved. This CDR3 comprises 16 residues. Trimming removed 0 bases from V and 12 bases from J, with 18 bases in between. Germline V gene sequence: CDR1 MGHRA, CDR2 YSYEKL. CDR3 bases: TGCGCCAGCAGCCAAGATGAGTATCGAGATTCTGGACCCCTCCACTTT. The encoded protein is CASSQDEYRDSGPLHF.

The chain couples TRBV12-3 or TRBV12-4 to TRBJ1-6; weak D call: TRBD1 (6 bases). The CDR3 has 14 residues. V dropped 3 bases and J dropped 6 bases, with 9 bases sitting between them. Here the CDR3 DNA reads TGTGCCAGCAGTTTGGACAGTCTTAATTCACCCCTCCACTTT. This gives the protein CASSLDSLNSPLHF.

This clonotype occurred many times. V gene TRBV20-1 combines with J gene TRBJ2-2; D is uncertain. The CDR3 is 15 residues long. V was trimmed by 0 bases and J by 4 bases, leaving 12 bases between them. Germline values: CDR1 DFQATT, CDR2 SNEGSKA (reference sequence). CDR3 bases: TGCAGTGCTAGAGATCCTGGCAGCCTCACCGGGGAGCTGTTTTTT. Translated, it gives CSARDPGSLTGELFF.

This clonotype appeared a few times. The rearrangement links TRBV12-3 or TRBV12-4 to TRBJ2-1; D may be TRBD1 (9 bases). The V and J ends lost 5 bases and 4 bases respectively, with 21 bases between them. This CDR3 is built from 17 residues. The CDR3 sequence: CASSGTGIPGGYNEQFF. The CDR3 DNA reads TGTGCCAGCAGTGGGACAGGGATCCCGGGAGGGTACAATGAGCAGTTCTTC.

CDR3 nucleotides: TGTGCCAGCAGCTGGGGCGTCCAAGAGACCCAGTACTTC. It encodes CASSWGVQETQYF. The chain combines TRBV5-8 with TRBJ2-5; possibly TRBD1 for D (5 bases). V lost 3 bases and J lost 1, with 7 bases in between. There are 13 residues in the CDR3. Per the germline V gene, CDR1 is SGHTS and CDR2 is YDEGEE. The full variable domain, rest sourced from reference TRBV5-8 and TRBJ2-5, is EAGVTQSPTHLIKTRGQQATLRCSPISGHTSVYWYQQALGLGLQFLLWYDEGEERNRGNFPPRFSGRQFPNYSSELNVNALELEDSALYLCASSWGVQETQYFGPGTRLLVL.

The V gene is TRBV7-8, the J gene TRBJ1-1; no clear D. Germline-derived CDR1 and CDR2 are SGHVS and FQNEAQ. V gave up 1 base and J gave up 7 bases, with 7 bases separating them. This CDR3 has 12 amino acids. This chain's CDR3 is CASSLVGVEAFF. In DNA form, the CDR3 reads TGTGCCAGCAGCTTAGTCGGGGTTGAAGCTTTCTTT.

The chain joins TRBV14 to TRBJ2-1; the D gene could be TRBD1 or TRBD2 (5 bases each). V was shortened by 0 bases and J by 7 bases, with 19 bases between the two germline ends. Per germline, CDR1 SGHDN and CDR2 FVKESK. This CDR3 spans 17 amino acids. The chain's CDR3 is CASSQDLGVGVWNEQFF. For the CDR3, the DNA is TGTGCCAGCAGCCAAGATCTCGGGGTGGGGGTTTGGAATGAGCAGTTCTTC. The variable domain in full, completed from reference TRBV14 and TRBJ2-1, reads EAGVTQFPSHSVIEKGQTVTLRCDPISGHDNLYWYRRVMGKEIKFLLHFVKESKQDESGMPNNRFLAERTGGTYSTLKVQPAELEDSGVYFCASSQDLGVGVWNEQFFGPGTRLTVL.

This clonotype was seen at least ten times. V gene TRBV7-2 combines with J gene TRBJ2-7; D unclear. Trimming left V 1 base short and J 4 bases short, with 8 bases between. The CDR3 has 13 residues. Per the germline V gene, CDR1 is SGHTA and CDR2 is FQGNSA. For the CDR3, the DNA is TGTGCCAGCAGCTTAGGTCGGTCGTACGAGCAGTACTTC. It yields the protein CASSLGRSYEQYF.